The rows below give T cell receptor beta chains drawn from one sample of a study of T cells in Graves' hyperthyroidism and ophthalmopathy. TCRdb reanalysed the multiplex PCR reads using MiXCR and keeps one entry per CDR3 protein. The sample carries approximately 400,000 distinct CDR3 sequences, approximately 14% recorded once. Sequencing was performed on blood. The receptor set was obtained from a woman between 18 and 30 years old with Graves' hyperthyroidism. The CDR3 runs from the conserved cysteine through the conserved F or W. D genes are given only for firm matches. The listing skips clone size in some rows; elsewhere it reads once, few, many or a size class.

V gene: TRBV6-2/TRBV6-3; D gene: .; J gene: TRBJ1-6; clone size: many; CDR3 protein: CASSYRWRTDSPLHF; CDR3 DNA: TGTGCCAGCAGTTACCGCTGGAGGACGGATTCACCCCTCCACTTT
V gene: TRBV9; D gene: .; J gene: TRBJ2-1; clone size: few; CDR3 protein: CASSVGGTQNEQFF; CDR3 DNA: TGTGCCAGCAGCGTAGGTGGGACGCAAAATGAGCAGTTCTTC
V gene: TRBV6-2/TRBV6-3; D gene: TRBD1; J gene: TRBJ2-7; clone size: .; CDR3 protein: CATRLEGQGDEQYF; CDR3 DNA: TGTGCCACCCGACTTGAAGGACAGGGGGACGAGCAGTACTTC
V gene: TRBV4-1; D gene: .; J gene: TRBJ1-1; clone size: once; CDR3 protein: CASSQGGDKGRYVGIEAFF; CDR3 DNA: TGCGCCAGCAGCCAAGGGGGGGACAAGGGTAGGTATGTGGGTATTGAAGCTTTCTTT
V gene: TRBV25-1; D gene: .; J gene: TRBJ1-2; clone size: few; CDR3 protein: CASSAYSGTEYGYTF; CDR3 DNA: TGTGCCAGCAGTGCATATAGCGGGACTGAGTATGGCTACACCTTC
V gene: TRBV5-8; D gene: .; J gene: TRBJ2-7; clone size: .; CDR3 protein: CASSFGRDYEQYF; CDR3 DNA: TGTGCCAGCAGCTTCGGCAGGGATTACGAGCAGTACTTC
V gene: TRBV7-8; D gene: TRBD1; J gene: TRBJ2-7; clone size: many; CDR3 protein: CASSYGQGDYEQYF; CDR3 DNA: TGTGCCAGCAGTTACGGACAGGGGGACTACGAGCAGTACTTC
V gene: TRBV12-3/TRBV12-4; D gene: TRBD2; J gene: TRBJ2-1; clone size: many; CDR3 protein: CASSFGLTSHEQFF; CDR3 DNA: TGTGCCAGCAGTTTCGGTCTGACTAGCCATGAGCAGTTCTTC
V gene: TRBV20-1; D gene: .; J gene: TRBJ1-2; clone size: .; CDR3 protein: CSARVTSSRGYTF; CDR3 DNA: TGCAGTGCTAGGGTGACATCGTCTAGGGGCTACACCTTC
V gene: TRBV28; D gene: .; J gene: TRBJ1-4; clone size: .; CDR3 protein: CASSLSGGLYEKLFF; CDR3 DNA: TGTGCCAGCAGTTTATCTGGGGGGCTTTACGAAAAACTGTTTTTT
V gene: TRBV6-1; D gene: .; J gene: TRBJ2-5; clone size: many; CDR3 protein: CASRHTQETQYF; CDR3 DNA: TGTGCCAGCCGGCACACGCAAGAGACCCAGTACTTC
V gene: TRBV6-4; D gene: .; J gene: TRBJ1-2; clone size: .; CDR3 protein: CARSEVIGVTDYGYTF; CDR3 DNA: TGTGCCAGATCAGAGGTGATCGGGGTTACTGACTATGGCTACACCTTC
V gene: TRBV28; D gene: .; J gene: TRBJ2-3; clone size: many; CDR3 protein: CASTRDSPANTQYF; CDR3 DNA: TGTGCCAGCACCCGGGACTCCCCGGCAAATACGCAGTATTTT
V gene: TRBV27; D gene: .; J gene: TRBJ1-1; clone size: .; CDR3 protein: CASSSTARYTEAFF; CDR3 DNA: TGTGCCAGCAGTTCGACAGCCCGATACACTGAAGCTTTCTTT
V gene: TRBV12-3/TRBV12-4; D gene: .; J gene: TRBJ1-1; clone size: many; CDR3 protein: CASSGPVYMNTEAFF; CDR3 DNA: TGTGCCAGCAGTGGGCCCGTTTATATGAACACTGAAGCTTTCTTT
V gene: TRBV6-1; D gene: .; J gene: TRBJ1-1; clone size: many; CDR3 protein: CASSWSDGGEAFF; CDR3 DNA: TGTGCCAGCAGTTGGTCCGACGGAGGTGAAGCTTTCTTT
V gene: TRBV18; D gene: TRBD1; J gene: TRBJ1-2; clone size: .; CDR3 protein: CASSPEGQEFHGYTF; CDR3 DNA: TGTGCCAGCTCACCAGAGGGACAGGAGTTCCATGGCTACACCTTC
V gene: TRBV7-9; D gene: .; J gene: TRBJ2-2; clone size: few; CDR3 protein: CASSVRPGELFF; CDR3 DNA: TGTGCCAGCAGCGTACGTCCCGGGGAGCTGTTTTTT
V gene: TRBV28; D gene: .; J gene: TRBJ2-7; clone size: many; CDR3 protein: CASSFRRDYEQYF; CDR3 DNA: TGTGCCAGCAGTTTTCGACGGGACTACGAGCAGTACTTC
V gene: TRBV28; D gene: .; J gene: TRBJ2-7; clone size: many; CDR3 protein: CASSPPRGPHYEQYF; CDR3 DNA: TGTGCCAGCAGTCCCCCCAGGGGACCACACTACGAGCAGTACTTC
V gene: TRBV6-1; D gene: .; J gene: TRBJ2-5; clone size: .; CDR3 protein: CASSEIGGSGIQETQYF; CDR3 DNA: TGTGCCAGCAGTGAAATTGGCGGTAGCGGAATCCAAGAGACCCAGTACTTC
V gene: TRBV9; D gene: .; J gene: TRBJ1-1; clone size: few; CDR3 protein: CASSGEGLSGSTEAFF; CDR3 DNA: TGTGCCAGCAGCGGAGAAGGTTTGAGTGGCAGCACTGAAGCTTTCTTT
V gene: TRBV5-1; D gene: TRBD1; J gene: TRBJ2-1; clone size: .; CDR3 protein: CASSPTGDWDEQFF; CDR3 DNA: TGCGCCAGCAGCCCAACAGGGGATTGGGATGAGCAGTTCTTC
V gene: TRBV24-1; D gene: TRBD1; J gene: TRBJ2-3; clone size: .; CDR3 protein: CATSGQGMDTQYF; CDR3 DNA: TGTGCCACCAGCGGACAGGGGATGGATACGCAGTATTTT
V gene: TRBV20-1; D gene: .; J gene: TRBJ2-7; clone size: many; CDR3 protein: CSARSGAYEQYF; CDR3 DNA: TGCAGTGCTAGATCGGGAGCGTACGAGCAGTACTTC
V gene: TRBV27; D gene: .; J gene: TRBJ2-2; clone size: .; CDR3 protein: CASSPLLTDIGELFF; CDR3 DNA: TGTGCCAGCAGTCCTCTTTTGACCGACATCGGGGAGCTGTTTTTT
V gene: TRBV5-1; D gene: .; J gene: TRBJ2-1; clone size: many; CDR3 protein: CASSPGTKGYHNEQFF; CDR3 DNA: TGCGCCAGCAGCCCGGGTACAAAAGGGTACCACAATGAGCAGTTCTTC
V gene: TRBV24-1; D gene: .; J gene: TRBJ2-1; clone size: .; CDR3 protein: CATSRIGNEQFF; CDR3 DNA: TGTGCCACCAGTCGAATCGGCAATGAGCAGTTCTTC
V gene: TRBV7-9; D gene: .; J gene: TRBJ1-1; clone size: many; CDR3 protein: CASSLGLTPSPEAFF; CDR3 DNA: TGTGCCAGCAGCCTGGGGCTGACCCCCAGCCCTGAAGCTTTCTTT
V gene: TRBV7-2; D gene: TRBD1; J gene: TRBJ1-2; clone size: many; CDR3 protein: CASSFYGTDYGYTF; CDR3 DNA: TGTGCCAGCAGCTTCTACGGGACAGACTATGGCTACACCTTC
V gene: TRBV7-8; D gene: TRBD2; J gene: TRBJ2-3; clone size: few; CDR3 protein: CASSTRLAGAPTDTQYF; CDR3 DNA: TGTGCCAGCAGCACCCGACTAGCGGGGGCCCCCACAGATACGCAGTATTTT